This T cell receptor beta chain originates from a study of CD8+ T cells in alopecia areata. In the study overall: It was oral tofacitinib, at 5 to 10 mg twice daily, that treated patients received.

To note about this clone: Its antigen is not identified.

The study's findings and limits: During tofacitinib treatment, many expanded lesional clones remained in scalp and blood.

V lost 5 bases and J 7 bases, leaving 13 bases between the germline ends. Germline V gene lookup returns CDR1 SGHRS and CDR2 YFSETQ. The CDR3 extends over 13 amino acids. Investigators isolated RNA and reverse transcribed it into cDNA to act as the sequencing template. Sequencing used immunoSEQ multiplex PCR; TCRdb keeps in-frame clones, though not all of them. Found here are a few hundred thousand clones, roughly two fifths of them singletons; the top ten hold more than 0.4%. As to treatment: oral pan-JAK inhibitor, 5-10 mg twice daily. The investigators collected lesional scalp punch biopsies and peripheral blood from alopecia areata patients.

This rearrangement joins TRBV5-1 to TRBJ1-5, with D tentatively TRBD1 (5 bases). The sequence was obtained from a human donor with alopecia areata. The material sequenced was CD4+ T cells sorted from blood, taken between weeks 30 and 35, from a patient treated with tofacitinib. CDR3 in DNA: TGCGCCAGCAGTCCAGGGAACGGCCAGCCCCAGCATTTT. Protein: CASSPGNGQPQHF.